Below are 15 T cell receptor beta chains sequenced from a single sample in a study of cytomegalovirus exposure and HLA in healthy donors. The PCR employed 60 Vbeta primers together with 13 Jbeta primers. Sequenced by immunoSEQ multiplex PCR; TCRdb stores in-frame clones only, minus some. This sample has some 190,000 clones, with 9.5% found just once. Sequencing was done on a sample of PBMCs. Source of these receptors: a woman aged 30 to 39 in good health and CMV-seropositive.

The rearrangement links TRBV9 to TRBJ2-3, with 8 bases lining up with TRBD2. This CDR3 contains 16 residues. Trimming took 0 bases from V and 4 from J; bases not matched to a gene: 7. In germline, CDR1 is SGDLS, CDR2 YYNGEE. The CDR3 nucleotides read TGTGCCAGCAGCGTAGTGGAAGCGGGAGCACCAGATACGCAGTATTTT. Translating it yields CASSVVEAGAPDTQYF.

This clone turned up a few times. The chain uses TRBV7-8 and TRBJ2-7, with 15 positions matching TRBD2. The CDR3 runs to 18 residues. Unmatched junction bases numbered 3, after V lost 0 bases and J lost 0 bases. The germline V gene encodes CDR1 SGHVS and CDR2 FQNEAQ. Here the CDR3 reads CASSLAGTSGRPSYEQYF. CDR3 DNA: TGTGCCAGCAGCTTAGCGGGGACTAGCGGGAGGCCCTCCTACGAGCAGTACTTC.

The chain couples TRBV5-4 to TRBJ2-5; D may be TRBD1 (5 bases). With the DNA end fitting TRBJ2-7 better, the J assignment may be wrong. Germline V lookup: CDR1 SGHNT, CDR2 YYREEE (reference sequence). This CDR3 contains 12 residues. The DNA for the CDR3 is TGTGCCAGCAAGGAAGGGGACTACGAGCAGTACTTC. Translated, it gives CASKEGDYEQYF.

The rearrangement joins TRBV6-5 to TRBJ2-3; 9 bases are a match to TRBD1. With 6 bases clipped from V and 6 bases from J, the junction kept 7 bases outside the gene matches. Germline V gene lookup returns CDR1 MNHEY and CDR2 SVGAGI. The CDR3 loop spans 14 amino acids. This chain's CDR3 is CASRIQGAYDTQYF. The CDR3 bases are TGTGCCAGCAGAATACAGGGGGCATACGATACGCAGTATTTT.

This clone was observed a handful of times. The chain recombines TRBV5-4 with TRBJ2-1; 12 bases are a match to TRBD2. Looked up from germline, CDR1 is SGHNT and CDR2 is YYREEE (reference sequence). V shed 4 bases, J shed 4 bases, and the junction held 6 bases outside the gene matches. This CDR3 is built from 16 residues. For the CDR3, the DNA is TGTGCCAGCAGCGTGGGAGGGACTAGCGGGTACAATGAGCAGTTCTTC. The encoded protein is CASSVGGTSGYNEQFF.

The chain recombines TRBV27 with TRBJ1-2, with 7 bases fitting TRBD1. V was pared by 5 bases and J by 2 bases, with 5 bases of the junction left unmatched. This CDR3 comprises 14 residues. Germline V gene sequence: CDR1 MNHEY, CDR2 SMNVEV (reference sequence). This chain's CDR3 is CASSTRTGNYGYTF. The CDR3 coding sequence is TGTGCCAGCAGTACCCGGACAGGAAACTATGGCTACACCTTC.

This clone was counted a few times. The chain combines TRBV19 with TRBJ2-7; 8 bases align to TRBD1. CDR3 length equals 16 residues. V shed 2 bases, J shed 7 bases, and the junction held 13 bases outside the gene matches. CDR1 is LNHDA and CDR2 is SQIVND in the germline V gene (reference sequence). CDR3 in amino acids: CASSITGTGSLREQYF. CDR3 sequence (DNA): TGTGCCAGTAGTATAACCGGGACAGGTTCCCTTAGAGAGCAGTACTTC.

V and J are TRBV5-1 and TRBJ2-5; TRBD1 is a possible D gene (5 bases). This CDR3 region has 16 residues. Looked up from germline, CDR1 is SGHRS and CDR2 is YFSETQ. V dropped 4 bases and J dropped 3 bases, with 19 bases sitting between them. CDR3 coding DNA: TGCGCCAGCAGCCTCCCCCGGGCTAGGGGCGAAGAGACCCAGTACTTC. Its protein is CASSLPRARGEETQYF.

The sample holds a few counts of this clone. The V and J genes are TRBV5-4 and TRBJ2-7, with 11 bases fitting TRBD2. The J segment lost 4 bases and the V segment lost 5 bases, leaving 5 bases of the junction unmatched. Germline-derived CDR1 and CDR2 are SGHNT and YYREEE (reference sequence). There are 14 residues in the CDR3. DNA of the CDR3: TGTGCCAGCAGTACTAGCGGGAGTGTGTACGAGCAGTACTTC. This encodes CASSTSGSVYEQYF.

V gene TRBV11-2 combines with J gene TRBJ2-1; 8 bases are shared with TRBD2. Trimming at V came to 0 bases and at J to 6 bases, leaving 7 bases not matched to a gene. Germline V gene data show CDR1 as SGHAT and CDR2 as FQNNGV. This CDR3 is built from 16 residues. The CDR3 nucleotides are TGTGCCAGCAGCTTAGAAACCGGCCTAGCGGGCAATGAGCAGTTCTTC. Its protein is CASSLETGLAGNEQFF.

This sequence joins TRBV5-4 and TRBJ2-5; 7 bases fit TRBD2. The end of the DNA is better explained by TRBJ2-7, so the J call may be wrong. The CDR3 sequence is 15 residues long. Germline V gene sequence: CDR1 SGHNT, CDR2 YYREEE (reference sequence). The CDR3 loop is CASSLEWRETDEQYF. CDR3 sequence (DNA): TGTGCCAGCAGCTTGGAGTGGCGGGAGACTGACGAGCAGTACTTC.

This clone was found a few times. The CDR3 DNA reads TGTGCCTGGAGCGGACCAGGGTCCGACCAGCCCCAGCATTTT. Translating gives CAWSGPGSDQPQHF. V usage is TRBV30 and J usage is TRBJ1-5; possible D gene TRBD1, 5 bases. Trimming cost V 3 bases and J 7 bases, with 16 bases left between them. This CDR3 region has 14 residues. CDR1 is GTSNPN and CDR2 is SVGIG in the germline V gene (reference sequence).

This clone has just a few counts. The chain uses TRBV19 and TRBJ1-4; D is unclear. The CDR3 spans 12 residues. Germline-derived CDR1 and CDR2 are LNHDA and SQIVND (reference sequence). The V gene lost 8 bases and the J gene lost 8 bases, with 12 bases spanning the gap. CDR3 protein: CASRSGGEKLFF. In nucleotides, the CDR3 is TGTGCCAGTCGCAGTGGAGGCGAAAAACTGTTTTTT. Drawing the rest from reference TRBV19 and TRBJ1-4, the complete variable domain is DGGITQSPKYLFRKEGQNVTLSCEQNLNHDAMYWYRQDPGQGLRLIYYSQIVNDFQKGDIAEGYSVSREKKESFPLTVTSAQKNPTAFYLCASRSGGEKLFFGSGTQLSVL.

This clone was seen only a few times. The chain recombines TRBV4-1 with TRBJ1-1, with 7 nucleotides matching TRBD1. Germline values: CDR1 MGHRA, CDR2 YSYEKL. The junction had 3 bases not matched to a gene; V was cut back by 2 bases and J by 0 bases. The CDR3 extends over 15 amino acids. In DNA form, the CDR3 reads TGCGCCAGCAGCCAAAAACAGGGGATGAACACTGAAGCTTTCTTT. It yields the protein CASSQKQGMNTEAFF.

This clone has only a few counts. The chain is built from TRBV11-2 and TRBJ1-4, with 9 bases that match TRBD1. The CDR3 spans 15 residues. Germline V gene sequence: CDR1 SGHAT, CDR2 FQNNGV. V was clipped by 3 bases and J by 8 bases; unmatched bases: 7. CDR3 loop: CASSFNRGLGEKLFF. CDR3 bases: TGTGCCAGCAGCTTTAACAGGGGGCTGGGAGAAAAACTGTTTTTT.